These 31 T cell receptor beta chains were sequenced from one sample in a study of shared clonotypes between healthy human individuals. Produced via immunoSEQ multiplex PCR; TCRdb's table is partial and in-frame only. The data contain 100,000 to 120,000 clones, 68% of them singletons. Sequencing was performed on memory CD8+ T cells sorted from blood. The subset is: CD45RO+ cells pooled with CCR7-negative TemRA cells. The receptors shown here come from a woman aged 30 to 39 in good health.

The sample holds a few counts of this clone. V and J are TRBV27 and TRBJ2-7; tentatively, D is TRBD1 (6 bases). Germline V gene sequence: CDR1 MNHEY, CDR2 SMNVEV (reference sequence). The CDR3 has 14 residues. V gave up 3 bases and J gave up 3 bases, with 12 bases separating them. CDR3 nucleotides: TGTGCCAGCAGTTTGATTGGACAGCACTACGAGCAGTACTTC. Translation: CASSLIGQHYEQYF.

The CDR3 DNA is TGCGCCAGCAGCTTGGGAGGCCCCAATCAGCCCCAGCATTTT. Protein product: CASSLGGPNQPQHF. The rearrangement uses TRBV5-1 and TRBJ1-5; unclear D gene. The germline V gene encodes CDR1 SGHRS and CDR2 YFSETQ. V gave up 0 bases and J gave up 3 bases, with 7 bases separating them. The CDR3 sequence is 14 residues long.

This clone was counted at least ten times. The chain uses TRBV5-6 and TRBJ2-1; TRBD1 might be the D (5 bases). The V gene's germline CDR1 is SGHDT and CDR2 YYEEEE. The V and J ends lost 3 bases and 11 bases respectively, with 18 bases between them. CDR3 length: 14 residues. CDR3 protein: CASSSTEDRIQQFF. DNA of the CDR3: TGTGCCAGCAGCTCGACAGAAGACAGAATACAGCAGTTCTTC.

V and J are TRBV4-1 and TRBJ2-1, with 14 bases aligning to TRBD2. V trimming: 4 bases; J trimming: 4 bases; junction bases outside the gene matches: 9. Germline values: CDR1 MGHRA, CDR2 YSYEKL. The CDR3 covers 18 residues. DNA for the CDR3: TGCGCCAGCAGCCGAGGGACTAGCGGGAGTTTCCCTTACAATGAGCAGTTCTTC. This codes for CASSRGTSGSFPYNEQFF.

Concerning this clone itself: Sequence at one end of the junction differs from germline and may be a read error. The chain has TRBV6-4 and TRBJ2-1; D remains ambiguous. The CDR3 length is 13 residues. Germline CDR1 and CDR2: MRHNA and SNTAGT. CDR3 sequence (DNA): TGTGCCATCAGTGAGTCGGGCGGTTATGAGCAGTTCTTC. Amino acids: CAISESGGYEQFF.

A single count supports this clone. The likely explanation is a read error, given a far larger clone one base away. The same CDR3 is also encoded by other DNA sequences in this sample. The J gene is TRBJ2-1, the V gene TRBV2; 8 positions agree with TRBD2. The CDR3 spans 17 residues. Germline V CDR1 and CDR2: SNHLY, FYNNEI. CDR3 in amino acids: CASSHDGGTSLSDEQFF. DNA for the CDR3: TGTGCCAGCAGCCATGACGGCGGGACTAGTCTTTCCGATGAGCAATTCTTC.

The CDR3 sequence: CASSVGDIAYEQYF. The CDR3 nucleotides read TGTGCCAGCAGCGTAGGGGACATCGCCTACGAGCAGTACTTC. V and J are TRBV9 and TRBJ2-7, with a weak D call TRBD1 (6 bases). V was pared by 0 bases and J by 2 bases, with 9 bases between. This CDR3 comprises 14 residues. The germline gives CDR1 SGDLS, CDR2 YYNGEE.

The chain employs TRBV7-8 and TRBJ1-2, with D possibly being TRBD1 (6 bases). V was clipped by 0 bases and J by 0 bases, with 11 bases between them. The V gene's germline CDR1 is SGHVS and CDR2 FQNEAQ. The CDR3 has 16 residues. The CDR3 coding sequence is TGTGCCAGCAGCTTAGCGGGGGGCATAGCTAACTATGGCTACACCTTC. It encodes CASSLAGGIANYGYTF.

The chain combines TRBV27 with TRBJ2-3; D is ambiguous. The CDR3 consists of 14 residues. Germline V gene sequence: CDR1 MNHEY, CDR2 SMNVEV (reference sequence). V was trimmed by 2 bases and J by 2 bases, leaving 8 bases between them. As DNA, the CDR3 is TGTGCCAGCAGTTTACAGTGGCCCACAGATACGCAGTATTTT. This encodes CASSLQWPTDTQYF.

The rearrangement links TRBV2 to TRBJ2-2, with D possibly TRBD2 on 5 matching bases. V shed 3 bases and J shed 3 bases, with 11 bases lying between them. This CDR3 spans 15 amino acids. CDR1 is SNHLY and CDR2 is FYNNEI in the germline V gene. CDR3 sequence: CASSDFLRDTGELFF. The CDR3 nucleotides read TGTGCCAGCAGTGATTTTTTGAGGGACACCGGGGAGCTGTTTTTT.

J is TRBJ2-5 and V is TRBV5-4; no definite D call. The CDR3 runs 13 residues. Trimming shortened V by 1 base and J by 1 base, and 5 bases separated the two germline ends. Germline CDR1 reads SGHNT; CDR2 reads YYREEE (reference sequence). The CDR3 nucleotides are TGTGCCAGCAGCTTGTCCGTCCAAGAGACCCAGTACTTC. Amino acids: CASSLSVQETQYF.

The CDR3 nucleotides read TGTGCCAGCAGCTTAGATATGGTCCTAGCGGGGCCCTACAATGAGCAGTTCTTC. Translating it yields CASSLDMVLAGPYNEQFF. The chain recombines TRBV11-2 with TRBJ2-1; 9 bases fit TRBD2. J gave up 2 bases and V 0 bases, and 8 bases lay outside the gene matches. This CDR3 has 18 residues. Per germline, CDR1 SGHAT and CDR2 FQNNGV.

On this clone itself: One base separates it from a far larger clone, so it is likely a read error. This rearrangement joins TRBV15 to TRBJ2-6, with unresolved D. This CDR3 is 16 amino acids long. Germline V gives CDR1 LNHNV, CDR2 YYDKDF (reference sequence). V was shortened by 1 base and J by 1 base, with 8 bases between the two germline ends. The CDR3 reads CATSRAQVSGANVLTF. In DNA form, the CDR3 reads TGTGCCACCAGCAGAGCGCAGGTATCTGGGGCCAACGTCCTGACTTTC.

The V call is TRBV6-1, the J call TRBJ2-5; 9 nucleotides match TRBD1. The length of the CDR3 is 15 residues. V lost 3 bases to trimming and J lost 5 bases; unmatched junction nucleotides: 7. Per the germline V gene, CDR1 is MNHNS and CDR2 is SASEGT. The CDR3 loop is CASSEGGTGSETQYF. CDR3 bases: TGTGCCAGCAGTGAGGGTGGGACAGGGTCGGAGACCCAGTACTTC.

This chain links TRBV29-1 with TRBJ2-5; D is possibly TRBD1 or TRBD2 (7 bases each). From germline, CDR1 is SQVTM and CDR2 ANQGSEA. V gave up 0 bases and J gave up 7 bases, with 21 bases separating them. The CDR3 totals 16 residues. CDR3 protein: CSVEDRYSARGGTQYF. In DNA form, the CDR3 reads TGCAGCGTTGAAGATAGGTATAGCGCCAGGGGGGGGACCCAGTACTTC.

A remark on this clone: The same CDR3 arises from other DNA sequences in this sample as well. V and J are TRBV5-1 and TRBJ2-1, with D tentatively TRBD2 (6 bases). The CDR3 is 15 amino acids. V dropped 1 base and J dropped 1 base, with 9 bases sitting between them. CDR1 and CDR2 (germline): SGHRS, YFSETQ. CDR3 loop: CASSLSSGSYNEQFF. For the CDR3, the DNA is TGCGCCAGCAGCTTGAGTAGCGGATCCTACAATGAGCAGTTCTTC.

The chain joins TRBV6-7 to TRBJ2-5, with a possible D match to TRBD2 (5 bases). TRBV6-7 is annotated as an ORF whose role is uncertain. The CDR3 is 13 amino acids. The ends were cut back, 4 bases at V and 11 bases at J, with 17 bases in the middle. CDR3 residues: CASSSGLLGEQYF. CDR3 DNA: TGTGCCAGCAGTTCCGGACTTCTCGGGGAGCAGTACTTC.

CDR3 in amino acids: CADEAGTSGSMRETQYF. CDR3 DNA sequence: TGTGCCGACGAGGCCGGGACTAGCGGGAGTATGAGGGAGACCCAGTACTTC. This chain joins TRBV7-2 and TRBJ2-5; 14 nucleotides agree with TRBD2. Per germline, CDR1 SGHTA and CDR2 FQGNSA. The CDR3 consists of 17 residues. V gave up 11 bases and J gave up 5 bases; unmatched junction bases: 16.

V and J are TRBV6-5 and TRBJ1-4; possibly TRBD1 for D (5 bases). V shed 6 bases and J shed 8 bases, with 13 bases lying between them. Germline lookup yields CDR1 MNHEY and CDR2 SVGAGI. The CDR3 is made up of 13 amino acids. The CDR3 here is CASSRESGEKLFF. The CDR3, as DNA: TGTGCCAGCAGCAGGGAGTCGGGAGAAAAACTGTTTTTT.

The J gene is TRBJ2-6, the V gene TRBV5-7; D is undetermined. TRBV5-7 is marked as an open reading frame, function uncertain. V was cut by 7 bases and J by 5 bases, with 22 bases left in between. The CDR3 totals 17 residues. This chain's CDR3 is CASCPDCVQSRANVLTF. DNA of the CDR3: TGTGCCAGCTGCCCAGATTGCGTACAAAGTCGGGCCAACGTCCTGACTTTC.

The CDR3 spells CASSDGRGGADTQYF. The DNA of the CDR3 is TGTGCCAGCAGTGACGGGAGGGGAGGAGCAGATACGCAGTATTTT. V and J are TRBV6-4 and TRBJ2-3, with 7 bases fitting TRBD2. Unmatched junction bases numbered 6, after V lost 2 bases and J lost 4 bases. The CDR3 consists of 15 residues. Germline assignment: CDR1 MRHNA and CDR2 SNTAGT.

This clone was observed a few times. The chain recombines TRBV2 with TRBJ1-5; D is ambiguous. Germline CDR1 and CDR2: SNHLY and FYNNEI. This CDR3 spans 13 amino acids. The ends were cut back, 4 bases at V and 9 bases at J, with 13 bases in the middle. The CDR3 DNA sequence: TGTGCCAGCAGTGTTGAGGGAATAAGGCCCCAGCATTTT. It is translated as CASSVEGIRPQHF.

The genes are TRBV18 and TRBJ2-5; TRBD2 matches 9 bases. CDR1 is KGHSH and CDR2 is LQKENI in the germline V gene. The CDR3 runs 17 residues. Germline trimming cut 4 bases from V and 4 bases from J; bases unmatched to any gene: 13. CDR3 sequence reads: CASSLREREAEGETQYF. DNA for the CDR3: TGTGCCAGCTCACTTCGGGAGCGGGAGGCTGAAGGAGAGACCCAGTACTTC.

CDR3 sequence (DNA): TGTGCCAGCAGCGCCGGTAGCGGACCAACCTACGAGCAGTACTTC. Its translation: CASSAGSGPTYEQYF. V and J are TRBV5-5 and TRBJ2-7; TRBD2 is a possible D gene (6 bases). Germline CDR1 and CDR2: SGHKS and YYEKEE (reference sequence). The CDR3 covers 15 residues. The V end was cut by 4 bases, the J end by 2 bases, with 16 bases between.

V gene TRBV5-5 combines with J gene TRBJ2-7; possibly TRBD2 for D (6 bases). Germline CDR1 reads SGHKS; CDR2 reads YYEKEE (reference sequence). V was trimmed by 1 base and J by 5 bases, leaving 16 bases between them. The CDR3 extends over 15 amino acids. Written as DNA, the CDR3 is TGTGCCAGCAGCTTGTTCTGGCGGGATGTCGACGAGCAGTACTTC. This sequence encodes CASSLFWRDVDEQYF.

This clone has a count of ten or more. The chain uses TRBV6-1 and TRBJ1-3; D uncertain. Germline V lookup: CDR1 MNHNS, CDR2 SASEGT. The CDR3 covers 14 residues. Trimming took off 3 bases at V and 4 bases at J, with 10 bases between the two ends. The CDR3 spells CASSERVAGNTIYF. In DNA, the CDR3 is TGTGCCAGCAGTGAGAGGGTGGCCGGAAACACCATATATTTT.

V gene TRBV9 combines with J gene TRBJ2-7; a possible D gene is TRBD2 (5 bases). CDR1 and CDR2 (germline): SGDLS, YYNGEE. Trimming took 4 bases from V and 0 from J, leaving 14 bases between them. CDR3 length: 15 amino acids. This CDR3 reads CASSPGDWSSYEQYF. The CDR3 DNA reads TGTGCCAGCAGCCCCGGGGATTGGAGCTCCTACGAGCAGTACTTC.

This CDR3 reads CASSMREGRDTQYF. CDR3 in DNA: TGTGCCAGCAGTATGAGGGAGGGCCGGGATACGCAGTATTTT. The V and J genes are TRBV6-1 and TRBJ2-3, with 7 nucleotides matching TRBD2. Germline assignment: CDR1 MNHNS and CDR2 SASEGT. After removal of 5 bases from V and 6 bases from J, the junction contained 8 bases not matched to a gene. The CDR3 has 14 amino acids.

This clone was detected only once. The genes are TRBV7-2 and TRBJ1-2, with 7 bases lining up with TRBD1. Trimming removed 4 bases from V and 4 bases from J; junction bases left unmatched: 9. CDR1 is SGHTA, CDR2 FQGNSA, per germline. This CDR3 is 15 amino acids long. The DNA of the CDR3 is TGTGCCAGCAGCTACGCGCAGGGGGGGCCCTATGGCTACACCTTC. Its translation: CASSYAQGGPYGYTF.

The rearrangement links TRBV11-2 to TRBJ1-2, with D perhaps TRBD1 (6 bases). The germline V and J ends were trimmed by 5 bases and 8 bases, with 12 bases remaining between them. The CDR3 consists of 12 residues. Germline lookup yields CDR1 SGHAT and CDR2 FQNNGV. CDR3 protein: CASSPNRDGYTF. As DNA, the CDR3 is TGTGCCAGCAGCCCCAACAGGGACGGCTACACCTTC.

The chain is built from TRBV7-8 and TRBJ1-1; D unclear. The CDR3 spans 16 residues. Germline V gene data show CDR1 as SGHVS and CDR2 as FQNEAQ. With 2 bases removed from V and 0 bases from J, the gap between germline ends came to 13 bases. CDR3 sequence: CASSLSRFTMNTEAFF. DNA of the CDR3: TGTGCCAGCAGCTTATCGCGGTTTACAATGAACACTGAAGCTTTCTTT.